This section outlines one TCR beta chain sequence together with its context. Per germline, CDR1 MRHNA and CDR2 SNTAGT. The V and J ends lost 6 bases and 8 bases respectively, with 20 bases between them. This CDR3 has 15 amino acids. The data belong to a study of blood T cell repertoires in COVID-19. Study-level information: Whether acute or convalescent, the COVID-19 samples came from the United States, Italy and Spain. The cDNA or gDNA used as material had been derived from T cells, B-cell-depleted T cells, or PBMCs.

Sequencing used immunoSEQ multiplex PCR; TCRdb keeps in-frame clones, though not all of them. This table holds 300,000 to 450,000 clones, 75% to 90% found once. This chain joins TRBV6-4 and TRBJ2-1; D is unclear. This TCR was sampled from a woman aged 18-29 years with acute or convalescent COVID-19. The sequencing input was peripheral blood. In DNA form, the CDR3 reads TGTGCCAGCAGCACCAAGTCTACAGCTCGCTATGAGCAGTTCTTC. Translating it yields CASSTKSTARYEQFF.